This record covers a single T cell receptor beta chain. The V gene's germline CDR1 is LGHNA and CDR2 YNFKEQ. CDR3 length equals 15 residues. The germline V and J ends were trimmed by 1 base and 3 bases, with 10 bases remaining between them. A second about 7 to 12 cycle PCR used barcoded and J-beta primers. A single record per CDR3 protein comes from TCRdb applying MiXCR to the 5' RACE reads. The repertoire holds over 1,200,000 distinct CDR3 sequences, with approximately 63% as singletons. The data were taken from a study of blood T cells in healthy people across ages. Individuals who donated were healthy Caucasians from Russia aged roughly 6 to 90.

The gene calls are TRBV4-2 and TRBJ1-5; D not resolved. The material sequenced was blood. The clonotype comes from a man younger than 30 in good health. CDR3 nucleotide sequence: TGTGCCAGCAGCCAAGTTTGGGGTATCAATCAGCCCCAGCATTTT. This translates into CASSQVWGINQPQHF.